Listed below are T cell receptor beta chains from one sample, sequenced in a study of T-cell reconstitution after alpha-beta-depleted transplantation in children. One entry per CDR3 protein results from TCRdb running MiXCR on the PCR reads. The repertoire has some 500,000 distinct CDR3 sequences, around 18% of them found once; the top ten carry over 3%. The input for sequencing was PBMCs from the stem cell graft donor, taken from the stem cell graft. The receptors were sampled from a human donor who donated a stem cell graft to a child with acute lymphoblastic leukemia. The CDR3 runs from the conserved cysteine through the conserved F or W. Fields, in order: CDR3 DNA, CDR3 protein, D gene, clone size, V gene, J gene. A D gene is named only where the DNA matches it firmly. Size tells how often a clone was seen (once, few, many) or the class of an expanded clone, and some rows leave it out.

cdr3_nt: TGTGCCAGCAGCTTAGGAAAGGGTTCCCCCACAGATACGCAGTATTTT
cdr3_aa: CASSLGKGSPTDTQYF
d_call: NA
clone_size: NA
v_call: TRBV7-8
j_call: TRBJ2-3

cdr3_nt: TGTGCCAGCAGGCATGGAATTACTGATTACAATGAGCAGTTCTTC
cdr3_aa: CASRHGITDYNEQFF
d_call: NA
clone_size: few
v_call: TRBV7-9
j_call: TRBJ2-1

cdr3_nt: TGTGCCAGCAGCAAACCAAGGCCTAGCGGGAGGGGGAGCATTCAGTACTTC
cdr3_aa: CASSKPRPSGRGSIQYF
d_call: TRBD2
clone_size: NA
v_call: TRBV5-6
j_call: TRBJ2-4

cdr3_nt: TGTGCCAGCAGCTTATATGGGGAAGAGACCAAAACAGATACGCAGTATTTT
cdr3_aa: CASSLYGEETKTDTQYF
d_call: NA
clone_size: NA
v_call: TRBV11-1
j_call: TRBJ2-3

cdr3_nt: TGTGCCAGCAGCCCTGGACTAGTGGGGCCCGGGGAGCTGTTTTTT
cdr3_aa: CASSPGLVGPGELFF
d_call: TRBD2
clone_size: few
v_call: TRBV14
j_call: TRBJ2-2

cdr3_nt: TGCGCCAGCAGCTTGATGAGGGCTTCGGGCACAGATACGCAGTATTTT
cdr3_aa: CASSLMRASGTDTQYF
d_call: NA
clone_size: NA
v_call: TRBV5-1
j_call: TRBJ2-3

cdr3_nt: TGCAGTGCCTTGGACAGCTATCATCAGCCCCAGCATTTT
cdr3_aa: CSALDSYHQPQHF
d_call: NA
clone_size: once
v_call: TRBV20-1
j_call: TRBJ1-5

cdr3_nt: TGCAGCGTTGAAGTCGGAATCTCCCACCAAGAGACCCAGTACTTC
cdr3_aa: CSVEVGISHQETQYF
d_call: NA
clone_size: NA
v_call: TRBV29-1
j_call: TRBJ2-5

cdr3_nt: TGTGCCAGCAGTCCCACGGGCCTGACAGGGGACCCGAACACTGAAGCTTTCTTT
cdr3_aa: CASSPTGLTGDPNTEAFF
d_call: TRBD1
clone_size: NA
v_call: TRBV12-3/TRBV12-4
j_call: TRBJ1-1

cdr3_nt: TGCGCCAGCAGCTACCAGCGGGAAGACTACGAGCAGTACTTC
cdr3_aa: CASSYQREDYEQYF
d_call: TRBD2
clone_size: NA
v_call: TRBV5-1
j_call: TRBJ2-7

cdr3_nt: TGCAGTGCTAGAGGGGGTCAGGGTGACAATTCACCCCTCCACTTT
cdr3_aa: CSARGGQGDNSPLHF
d_call: NA
clone_size: NA
v_call: TRBV20-1
j_call: TRBJ1-6

cdr3_nt: TGCGCCAGCAGCTTATTTGGGACAGATCCTACAGATACGCAGTATTTT
cdr3_aa: CASSLFGTDPTDTQYF
d_call: TRBD1
clone_size: NA
v_call: TRBV5-1
j_call: TRBJ2-3

cdr3_nt: TGTGCCAGCAGTTTCCTTAGCTATTCCTCGAGCTCCTACAATGAGCAGTTCTTC
cdr3_aa: CASSFLSYSSSSYNEQFF
d_call: NA
clone_size: few
v_call: TRBV6-5
j_call: TRBJ2-1

cdr3_nt: TGTGCCAGCAGCCAAGATTTGGGACTTATGAGCTCCTACAATGAGCAGTTCTTC
cdr3_aa: CASSQDLGLMSSYNEQFF
d_call: NA
clone_size: few
v_call: TRBV3-1
j_call: TRBJ2-1

cdr3_nt: TGTGCCAGCAGCTCCTTTATGGGCAGCTCCTACAATGAGCAGTTCTTC
cdr3_aa: CASSSFMGSSYNEQFF
d_call: NA
clone_size: many
v_call: TRBV7-9
j_call: TRBJ2-1

cdr3_nt: TGTGCCATCTCTTGGGACAACTACGAGCAGTACTTC
cdr3_aa: CAISWDNYEQYF
d_call: NA
clone_size: few
v_call: TRBV10-3
j_call: TRBJ2-7

cdr3_nt: TGTGCCGGCAGCTTGAGCAGGTGGAACACTGAAGCTTTCTTT
cdr3_aa: CAGSLSRWNTEAFF
d_call: NA
clone_size: NA
v_call: TRBV7-9
j_call: TRBJ1-1

cdr3_nt: TGTGCCAGCAGCCCAGGAGGGGGGACCTACGAGCAGTACTTC
cdr3_aa: CASSPGGGTYEQYF
d_call: NA
clone_size: NA
v_call: TRBV9
j_call: TRBJ2-7

cdr3_nt: TGTGCCAGCAGCTCTAGCGGGAGGGCCTTAACTGATACGCAGTATTTT
cdr3_aa: CASSSSGRALTDTQYF
d_call: TRBD2
clone_size: few
v_call: TRBV7-9
j_call: TRBJ2-3

cdr3_nt: TGTGCCAGCAGCTTAGGGGCGGGACTAGCGCAAACAGATACGCAGTATTTT
cdr3_aa: CASSLGAGLAQTDTQYF
d_call: TRBD2
clone_size: NA
v_call: TRBV7-2
j_call: TRBJ2-3

cdr3_nt: TGCAGCGTTGGGAACGCGGGACAGGGGTGGAACCACGAGCAGTACTTC
cdr3_aa: CSVGNAGQGWNHEQYF
d_call: TRBD1
clone_size: NA
v_call: TRBV29-1
j_call: TRBJ2-7

cdr3_nt: TGTGCCAGCAGACTTTTGGGAGGTTACAATGAGCAGTTCTTC
cdr3_aa: CASRLLGGYNEQFF
d_call: NA
clone_size: many
v_call: TRBV6-1
j_call: TRBJ2-1

cdr3_nt: TGCAGTGCCATCAGGGACTACTCCGGGTCGGATACGCAGTATTTT
cdr3_aa: CSAIRDYSGSDTQYF
d_call: TRBD2
clone_size: few
v_call: TRBV20-1
j_call: TRBJ2-3

cdr3_nt: TGTGCCTGGAGTCCGGGGACAGGGGGCACAGATACGCAGTATTTT
cdr3_aa: CAWSPGTGGTDTQYF
d_call: TRBD1
clone_size: NA
v_call: TRBV30
j_call: TRBJ2-3

cdr3_nt: TGTGCCAGCAGCTTAAACGGTCGTCAGCAGTTCTTC
cdr3_aa: CASSLNGRQQFF
d_call: NA
clone_size: few
v_call: TRBV13
j_call: TRBJ2-1

cdr3_nt: TGTGCCAGCAGCTCGGGGGGACAGGCGACTGAAGCTTTCTTT
cdr3_aa: CASSSGGQATEAFF
d_call: TRBD1
clone_size: NA
v_call: TRBV5-4
j_call: TRBJ1-1

cdr3_nt: TGTGCCAGCCGCCCCGGGACAGCCTCCTACGAGCAGTACTTC
cdr3_aa: CASRPGTASYEQYF
d_call: TRBD1
clone_size: NA
v_call: TRBV27
j_call: TRBJ2-7

cdr3_nt: TGCGCCAGCAGCTTCCCTAGCGGGAGGATCCCGGGGACCCAGTACTTC
cdr3_aa: CASSFPSGRIPGTQYF
d_call: TRBD2
clone_size: few
v_call: TRBV5-1
j_call: TRBJ2-5

cdr3_nt: TGTGCCAGCATCACCGGGAGGGAGAGAAACACTGAAGCTTTCTTT
cdr3_aa: CASITGRERNTEAFF
d_call: NA
clone_size: NA
v_call: TRBV7-9
j_call: TRBJ1-1

cdr3_nt: TGTGCCAGCAGCTTAGGGTCCACTAGTCAAGAGACCCAGTACTTC
cdr3_aa: CASSLGSTSQETQYF
d_call: NA
clone_size: NA
v_call: TRBV11-2
j_call: TRBJ2-5

cdr3_nt: TGCAGTGCTCTTCCGGGACAGGGCTACAATGAGCAGTTCTTC
cdr3_aa: CSALPGQGYNEQFF
d_call: TRBD1
clone_size: few
v_call: TRBV20-1
j_call: TRBJ2-1

cdr3_nt: TGCGCCAGCAGCCAAGAGGAGACAGGGTCTATCCTGTCGATCCGCTTC
cdr3_aa: CASSQEETGSILSIRF
d_call: TRBD1
clone_size: NA
v_call: TRBV4-1
j_call: TRBJ1-2

cdr3_nt: TGCGCCAGCAGCATAGGACGGGACTGGTCGGAGCAGTACTTC
cdr3_aa: CASSIGRDWSEQYF
d_call: NA
clone_size: NA
v_call: TRBV5-1
j_call: TRBJ2-7

cdr3_nt: TGTGCCAGCTACCTGACAGGGAACACTGAAGCTTTCTTT
cdr3_aa: CASYLTGNTEAFF
d_call: NA
clone_size: NA
v_call: TRBV18
j_call: TRBJ1-1

cdr3_nt: TGTGCCAGCACTTATCACGTAGGTTACAATGAGCAGTTCTTC
cdr3_aa: CASTYHVGYNEQFF
d_call: NA
clone_size: few
v_call: TRBV27
j_call: TRBJ2-1

cdr3_nt: TGTGCCAGCAGCCAAGAACCGGGACTAGTTCTCGGTGAGCAGTTCTTC
cdr3_aa: CASSQEPGLVLGEQFF
d_call: TRBD2
clone_size: few
v_call: TRBV3-1
j_call: TRBJ2-1

cdr3_nt: TGTGCCAGTAATATGGACCACAGGGGACCCTACGAGCAGTACTTC
cdr3_aa: CASNMDHRGPYEQYF
d_call: TRBD1
clone_size: few
v_call: TRBV19
j_call: TRBJ2-7

cdr3_nt: TGCGCCAGCAGCCAAGTTCTTCCCGGGATCGACGAGCAGTACTTC
cdr3_aa: CASSQVLPGIDEQYF
d_call: NA
clone_size: NA
v_call: TRBV4-1
j_call: TRBJ2-7

cdr3_nt: TGCGCCAGCAGCTCGCCCCGGACTAGCGGGAGTTACAATGAGCAGTTCTTC
cdr3_aa: CASSSPRTSGSYNEQFF
d_call: TRBD2
clone_size: NA
v_call: TRBV5-1
j_call: TRBJ2-1

cdr3_nt: TGCGCCAGCAGCTTGGGGGACGGGAACACTGAAGCTTTCTTT
cdr3_aa: CASSLGDGNTEAFF
d_call: NA
clone_size: many
v_call: TRBV5-1
j_call: TRBJ1-1

cdr3_nt: TGTGCCAGCAGTTTTAGAGGGGGCGCAATCGATGAGCAGTTCTTC
cdr3_aa: CASSFRGGAIDEQFF
d_call: TRBD1
clone_size: NA
v_call: TRBV12-3/TRBV12-4
j_call: TRBJ2-1

cdr3_nt: TGTGCCAGCAGCTTGCTCGGACTGGGAGACTACGAGCAGTACTTC
cdr3_aa: CASSLLGLGDYEQYF
d_call: NA
clone_size: once
v_call: TRBV5-6
j_call: TRBJ2-7

cdr3_nt: TGCGCCAGCAGCTTGAACAGGGAGAACACCGGGGAGCTGTTTTTT
cdr3_aa: CASSLNRENTGELFF
d_call: NA
clone_size: NA
v_call: TRBV5-1
j_call: TRBJ2-2

cdr3_nt: TGTGCCAGCAGCCAATCGTCCGGGACTTCCGTCTACGAGCAGTACTTC
cdr3_aa: CASSQSSGTSVYEQYF
d_call: NA
clone_size: few
v_call: TRBV4-2
j_call: TRBJ2-7

cdr3_nt: TGTGCCAGCTCACCCAGGGACGGGAATTCACCCCTCCACTTT
cdr3_aa: CASSPRDGNSPLHF
d_call: NA
clone_size: NA
v_call: TRBV18
j_call: TRBJ1-6

cdr3_nt: TGCAGTGCTAGAAGGGGGCTGCCTGACGAGCAGTACTTC
cdr3_aa: CSARRGLPDEQYF
d_call: TRBD1
clone_size: NA
v_call: TRBV20-1
j_call: TRBJ2-7

cdr3_nt: TGTGCCAGCAGTTACGGGTGGGACAGGGAAGGGGAGCAGTACTTC
cdr3_aa: CASSYGWDREGEQYF
d_call: TRBD1
clone_size: NA
v_call: TRBV6-5
j_call: TRBJ2-7

cdr3_nt: TGCGCCAGCAGCTTCATAGCTGGAGAAGAGACCCAGTACTTC
cdr3_aa: CASSFIAGEETQYF
d_call: NA
clone_size: NA
v_call: TRBV5-1
j_call: TRBJ2-5

cdr3_nt: TGCGCCAGCAGCCGCGGGACGGTTCAAGAGACCCAGTACTTC
cdr3_aa: CASSRGTVQETQYF
d_call: NA
clone_size: NA
v_call: TRBV5-1
j_call: TRBJ2-5

cdr3_nt: TGTGCCAGCAGCCCCACCGTGCCGGGACAGGATTCCTACACCTTC
cdr3_aa: CASSPTVPGQDSYTF
d_call: TRBD1
clone_size: NA
v_call: TRBV7-9
j_call: TRBJ1-2